Listed here are 32 T cell receptor beta chains from one sample, sequenced in a study of T cell changes during pregnancy in multiple sclerosis. Using immunoSEQ multiplex PCR, the repertoire was profiled, and TCRdb retains in-frame clones only, with some absent. In the table there are some 74,000 clones, roughly 92% of which are singletons. Sequencing used peripheral blood, obtained after pregnancy. These receptors were collected from a female donor in good health, enrolled as a control in a pregnancy study.

The genes are TRBV19 and TRBJ1-1, with 7 bases lining up with TRBD1. V was pared by 1 base and J by 9 bases, with 5 bases of the junction left unmatched. In germline, CDR1 is LNHDA, CDR2 SQIVND (reference sequence). The CDR3 is 13 residues long. DNA of the CDR3: TGTGCCAGTAGTATAGTTGACAGGGACCAAGCTTTCTTT. Its translation is CASSIVDRDQAFF. Full variable domain (rest looked up from reference TRBV19 and TRBJ1-1): DGGITQSPKYLFRKEGQNVTLSCEQNLNHDAMYWYRQDPGQGLRLIYYSQIVNDFQKGDIAEGYSVSREKKESFPLTVTSAQKNPTAFYLCASSIVDRDQAFFGQGTRLTVV.

The chain joins TRBV28 to TRBJ1-4, with 8 bases identical to TRBD1. V gave up 8 bases and J gave up 7 bases; unmatched junction bases: 12. The CDR3 extends over 15 amino acids. Germline lookup yields CDR1 MDHEN and CDR2 SYDVKM. Here the CDR3 reads CASVLRGPVGEKLFF. The CDR3 DNA reads TGTGCCAGCGTCCTCAGGGGGCCGGTCGGTGAAAAACTGTTTTTT. Together with reference TRBV28 and TRBJ1-4, the CDR3 gives the full variable domain: DVKVTQSSRYLVKRTGEKVFLECVQDMDHENMFWYRQDPGLGLRLIYFSYDVKMKEKGDIPEGYSVSREKKERFSLILESASTNQTSMYLCASVLRGPVGEKLFFGSGTQLSVL.

The chain links TRBV7-2 to TRBJ2-7; no clear D. The CDR3 is 15 amino acids. With 1 base removed from V and 0 bases from J, the gap between germline ends came to 10 bases. The V gene's germline CDR1 is SGHTA and CDR2 FQGNSA. This chain's CDR3 is CASSLGPGFSYEQYF. The CDR3 coding sequence is TGTGCCAGCAGCTTAGGTCCAGGCTTCTCCTACGAGCAGTACTTC.

J is TRBJ1-5 and V is TRBV7-2; no firm D call. The germline V and J ends were trimmed by 0 bases and 6 bases, with 6 bases remaining between them. The CDR3 sequence is 13 residues long. Germline V gives CDR1 SGHTA, CDR2 FQGNSA. For the CDR3, the DNA is TGTGCCAGCAGCTTAGCCCAGGTTCAGCCCCAGCATTTT. Protein: CASSLAQVQPQHF.

The CDR3 DNA is TGTGCCAGCAGTTTATCGGGTCATCCCAACACTGAAGCTTTCTTT. Translated, it gives CASSLSGHPNTEAFF. The chain links TRBV28 to TRBJ1-1, with unresolved D. Germline V CDR1 and CDR2: MDHEN, SYDVKM. This CDR3 comprises 15 residues. Trimming cost V 1 base and J 2 bases, with 11 bases left between them.

The J gene is TRBJ1-6, the V gene TRBV7-9; TRBD1 might be the D (6 bases). CDR1 and CDR2 (germline): SEHNR, FQNEAQ (reference sequence). The CDR3 is 14 amino acids. With 6 bases removed from V and 7 bases from J, the gap between germline ends came to 13 bases. The chain's CDR3 is CASREDGGNSPLHF. CDR3 nucleotide sequence: TGTGCCAGCAGAGAAGATGGGGGCAATTCACCCCTCCACTTT.

The rearrangement links TRBV7-9 to TRBJ1-1; possible D gene TRBD1, 5 bases. V lost 5 bases to trimming and J lost 11 bases, with 12 bases between them. Germline CDR1 reads SEHNR; CDR2 reads FQNEAQ (reference sequence). The CDR3 extends over 11 amino acids. The CDR3 DNA is TGTGCCAGCAGCCCGGAGACAGTCGCTTTCTTT. Translated: CASSPETVAFF.

The chain couples TRBV29-1 to TRBJ1-5; D not certain. V lost 6 bases, J lost 3 bases, and 18 bases lay in between. The CDR3 sequence is 15 residues long. Germline-derived CDR1 and CDR2 are SQVTM and ANQGSEA. The CDR3 DNA reads as TGCAGCGTGACGGCTGGGAGCGGTCCCAATCAGCCCCAGCATTTT. This gives the protein CSVTAGSGPNQPQHF.

The CDR3, as DNA: TGTGCCAGCAGTTACTACAGGGGGGAAGCTAATGAAAAACTGTTTTTT. It codes for CASSYYRGEANEKLFF. This chain connects TRBV6-5 to TRBJ1-4; 8 bases are shared with TRBD1. J gave up 3 bases and V 1 base, and 4 bases lay outside the gene matches. CDR1 is MNHEY and CDR2 is SVGAGI in the germline V gene. CDR3 length: 16 amino acids.

The chain links TRBV6-1 to TRBJ1-6, with TRBD1 matching 7 bases. The junction had 6 bases not matched to a gene; V was cut back by 3 bases and J by 7 bases. The germline gives CDR1 MNHNS, CDR2 SASEGT. The CDR3 is made up of 15 amino acids. CDR3: CASSDETGSNSPLHF. For the CDR3, the DNA is TGTGCCAGCAGTGATGAGACAGGGAGCAATTCACCCCTCCACTTT.

This sequence joins TRBV11-2 and TRBJ2-2; maybe TRBD2 (5 bases). Per germline, CDR1 SGHAT and CDR2 FQNNGV. This CDR3 contains 13 residues. The V end lost 1 base, the J end lost 5 bases, and 5 bases lay between the germline ends. The CDR3 sequence is CASSLGETGELFF. The CDR3 nucleotides read TGTGCCAGCAGCTTAGGGGAGACCGGGGAGCTGTTTTTT.

The chain links TRBV9 to TRBJ2-2, with D hard to call. CDR3 length: 15 residues. The germline V and J ends were trimmed by 0 bases and 3 bases, with 9 bases remaining between them. CDR1 is SGDLS and CDR2 is YYNGEE in the germline V gene. The CDR3 loop is CASSVDSTDTGELFF. The CDR3 nucleotides are TGTGCCAGCAGCGTAGATTCCACAGACACCGGGGAGCTGTTTTTT.

V is TRBV28 and J is TRBJ2-7; TRBD1 agrees at 9 bases. This CDR3 comprises 15 residues. Germline loops: CDR1 MDHEN, CDR2 SYDVKM. The V segment lost 4 bases and the J segment 5 bases; nucleotides outside the gene matches: 9. In DNA form, the CDR3 reads TGTGCCAGCAGTTCGCCGGGACAGGGCAGCGACGAGCAGTACTTC. It is translated as CASSSPGQGSDEQYF. Full variable domain (outside the CDR3, taken from reference TRBV28 and TRBJ2-7): DVKVTQSSRYLVKRTGEKVFLECVQDMDHENMFWYRQDPGLGLRLIYFSYDVKMKEKGDIPEGYSVSREKKERFSLILESASTNQTSMYLCASSSPGQGSDEQYFGPGTRLTVT.

The chain uses TRBV7-8 and TRBJ1-5; D unclear. Germline CDR1 is SGHVS and CDR2 is FQNEAQ. The CDR3 is 14 amino acids. Trimming cost V 6 bases and J 3 bases, with 12 bases left between them. CDR3 sequence: CASSTKVANQPQHF. The CDR3 coding sequence is TGTGCCAGCAGTACTAAGGTCGCCAATCAGCCCCAGCATTTT.

CDR3 protein: CASSLLAGLNTGELFF. In DNA form, the CDR3 reads TGTGCCAGCAGTTTACTAGCGGGGCTGAACACCGGGGAGCTGTTTTTT. This chain uses TRBV27 with TRBJ2-2, with 9 bases lining up with TRBD2. The length of the CDR3 is 16 residues. The J segment lost 1 base and the V segment lost 2 bases, leaving 2 bases of the junction unmatched. Germline CDR1 and CDR2: MNHEY and SMNVEV (reference sequence).

This clone was counted only a few times. The genes are TRBV7-9 and TRBJ2-6; D ambiguous. V lost 1 base and J 3 bases, leaving 4 bases between the germline ends. The CDR3 is 14 amino acids. Germline V gene lookup returns CDR1 SEHNR and CDR2 FQNEAQ (reference sequence). The CDR3 coding sequence is TGTGCCAGCAGCTTAGGAGGTGGGGCCAACGTCCTGACTTTC. This encodes CASSLGGGANVLTF.

The chain links TRBV6-1 to TRBJ1-2, with a tentative D call TRBD1 (5 bases). Germline CDR1 reads MNHNS; CDR2 reads SASEGT. Trimming pared 2 bases from V and 1 base from J, leaving 11 bases between. The CDR3 runs to 15 residues. This CDR3 reads CASSELQGLNYGYTF. As DNA, the CDR3 is TGTGCCAGCAGTGAACTGCAGGGACTTAACTATGGCTACACCTTC.

V gene TRBV28 combines with J gene TRBJ1-5; 8 bases agree with TRBD1. Unmatched junction bases numbered 6, after V lost 6 bases and J lost 2 bases. The CDR3 is 15 residues long. The V gene's germline CDR1 is MDHEN and CDR2 SYDVKM. The DNA for the CDR3 is TGTGCCAGCAGAGGACAGGGAGGAGGCAATCAGCCCCAGCATTTT. Its protein is CASRGQGGGNQPQHF.

The chain has TRBV7-2 and TRBJ1-6; no reliable D call. The CDR3 runs 14 residues. Germline V gene sequence: CDR1 SGHTA, CDR2 FQGNSA. Trimming removed 5 bases at V and 9 bases at J, with 14 bases between. This CDR3 reads CASSTPARSSPLHF. CDR3 bases: TGTGCCAGCAGCACTCCAGCGAGGAGTTCACCCCTCCACTTT. The full variable domain, with the rest looked up from reference TRBV7-2 and TRBJ1-6, is GAGVSQSPSNKVTEKGKDVELRCDPISGHTALYWYRQSLGQGLEFLIYFQGNSAPDKSGLPSDRFSAERTGGSVSTLTIQRTQQEDSAVYLCASSTPARSSPLHFGNGTRLTVT.

This rearrangement joins TRBV5-1 to TRBJ2-7; TRBD2 aligns across 7 bases. The germline V gene has CDR1 SGHRS and CDR2 YFSETQ. Trimming at V came to 0 bases and at J to 2 bases, leaving 8 bases not matched to a gene. This CDR3 is 16 amino acids long. The CDR3 reads CASSLVLGSGAYEQYF. The CDR3 DNA reads as TGCGCCAGCAGCTTGGTCCTGGGGAGCGGGGCCTACGAGCAGTACTTC.

This chain links TRBV2 with TRBJ2-3, with 14 bases aligning to TRBD2. Trimming removed 2 bases from V and 5 bases from J; junction bases left unmatched: 12. The germline CDR1 and CDR2 sequences are SNHLY and FYNNEI. The CDR3 is 19 residues long. The chain's CDR3 is CASSETVGTSGGYVDTQYF. CDR3 nucleotides: TGTGCCAGCAGTGAAACGGTGGGGACTAGCGGGGGATATGTAGATACGCAGTATTTT.

The table lists this clone with many counts. The gene calls are TRBV6-4 and TRBJ2-1; perhaps TRBD2 as D (7 bases). The CDR3 sequence is 15 residues long. The germline V gene encodes CDR1 MRHNA and CDR2 SNTAGT. V lost 8 bases to trimming and J lost 3 bases, with 17 bases between them. DNA for the CDR3: TGTGCCAGCTCAGTCAAGGGGGAGGGCTACAATGAGCAGTTCTTC. This codes for CASSVKGEGYNEQFF.

The rearrangement links TRBV7-9 to TRBJ2-7; 13 bases are shared with TRBD2. This CDR3 has 16 residues. The germline CDR1 and CDR2 sequences are SEHNR and FQNEAQ (reference sequence). V gave up 5 bases and J gave up 2 bases; unmatched junction bases: 6. CDR3 coding DNA: TGTGCCAGCAGCCCCGGACTAGCGGGGGACACCTACGAGCAGTACTTC. Its translation: CASSPGLAGDTYEQYF.

The V call is TRBV5-1, the J call TRBJ2-5; the D gene is possibly TRBD1 (5 bases). The germline CDR1 and CDR2 sequences are SGHRS and YFSETQ. V lost 5 bases, J lost 5 bases, and 16 bases lay in between. This CDR3 contains 14 residues. Here the CDR3 reads CASSPAREKETQYF. For the CDR3, the DNA is TGCGCCAGCAGTCCGGCCAGGGAAAAGGAGACCCAGTACTTC. The full variable domain, rest sourced from reference TRBV5-1 and TRBJ2-5, is KAGVTQTPRYLIKTRGQQVTLSCSPISGHRSVSWYQQTPGQGLQFLFEYFSETQRNKGNFPGRFSGRQFSNSRSEMNVSTLELGDSALYLCASSPAREKETQYFGPGTRLLVL.

In its sample, this clone was seen once. The rearrangement links TRBV6-1 to TRBJ2-7; possible D gene TRBD1, 6 bases. Germline V gene data show CDR1 as MNHNS and CDR2 as SASEGT. The ends were cut back, 11 bases at V and 5 bases at J, with 13 bases in the middle. CDR3 length: 11 residues. The CDR3 nucleotides are TGTGCCGTTTCCCCAGGGGACGAGCAGTACTTC. It specifies CAVSPGDEQYF.

V gene TRBV19 combines with J gene TRBJ2-7, with a weak D call TRBD2 (7 bases). There are 14 residues in the CDR3. Germline CDR1 and CDR2: LNHDA and SQIVND (reference sequence). V was clipped by 10 bases and J by 3 bases, with 19 bases between them. CDR3: CATSWGGAYYEQYF. CDR3 bases: TGTGCCACCTCCTGGGGGGGGGCCTACTACGAGCAGTACTTC.

This chain connects TRBV2 to TRBJ1-1; 10 bases map to TRBD1. The CDR3 totals 15 residues. Germline lookup yields CDR1 SNHLY and CDR2 FYNNEI. The V gene end was trimmed by 6 bases and the J gene end by 6 bases; junction bases not matched to a gene: 10. CDR3 coding DNA: TGTGCCAGCAGCCCCCAGGGAGGGACAGGGGCTGAAGCTTTCTTT. It yields the protein CASSPQGGTGAEAFF.

Remarks on this clone: Other DNA sequences in the same sample also yield this CDR3. The rearrangement joins TRBV2 to TRBJ2-7; maybe TRBD1 (5 bases). The CDR3 covers 11 residues. V lost 6 bases and J 4 bases, leaving 7 bases between the germline ends. Germline V CDR1 and CDR2: SNHLY, FYNNEI. DNA of the CDR3: TGTGCCAGCAGGGGGCATTACGAGCAGTACTTC. Its translation is CASRGHYEQYF.

The J gene is TRBJ1-2, the V gene TRBV7-9; D gene unclear. The germline V and J ends were trimmed by 2 bases and 4 bases, with 11 bases remaining between them. Germline CDR1 is SEHNR and CDR2 is FQNEAQ (reference sequence). The CDR3 loop spans 14 amino acids. In nucleotides, the CDR3 is TGTGCCAGCAGCTTAATGGTGTCTAGCTATGGCTACACCTTC. Translating gives CASSLMVSSYGYTF.

This clone has a handful of counts. The chain joins TRBV29-1 to TRBJ1-1; 7 nucleotides agree with TRBD1. V shed 4 bases, J shed 0 bases, and the junction held 5 bases outside the gene matches. The CDR3 spans 14 residues. The V gene's germline CDR1 is SQVTM and CDR2 ANQGSEA. The CDR3 DNA is TGCAGCGTTGGGAGGGGGCTCATGAACACTGAAGCTTTCTTT. It specifies CSVGRGLMNTEAFF.

The chain employs TRBV9 and TRBJ1-2, with D possibly being TRBD1 (6 bases). Looked up from germline, CDR1 is SGDLS and CDR2 is YYNGEE. Trimming stripped 4 bases from V and 2 bases from J, with 15 bases between. The CDR3 length is 15 residues. CDR3 bases: TGTGCCAGCAGCTCATCACAGACAGGCAACTATGGCTACACCTTC. Protein: CASSSSQTGNYGYTF.

The rearrangement links TRBV19 to TRBJ2-1, with a weak D call TRBD2 (5 bases). This CDR3 is 15 amino acids long. Germline-derived CDR1 and CDR2 are LNHDA and SQIVND (reference sequence). Trimming left V 6 bases short and J 6 bases short, with 18 bases between. The CDR3 protein is CASSPLVGTSNEQFF. CDR3 coding DNA: TGTGCCAGTAGCCCACTAGTGGGCACGAGCAATGAGCAGTTCTTC.